These 10 T cell receptor beta chains were sequenced from one sample in a study of T cells after posttransplantation cyclophosphamide. Data came from immunoSEQ multiplex PCR; TCRdb stores just in-frame clones and leaves some out. The table includes around 37,000 clones, roughly 78% detected once. Busulfan-fludarabine conditioning, marrow transplant, and cyclophosphamide on days +3 and +4 were administered. The specimen was CD4+ T cells sorted from blood, collected 1,700 to 2,000 days after a stem cell transplant with posttransplant cyclophosphamide. Receptor source: a female patient between 35 and 55 years old who received an allogeneic stem cell transplant from a related donor, was CMV-positive, and had no GVHD. Some T cells may be the graft donor's.

V and J are TRBV29-1 and TRBJ1-1, with 7 bases fitting TRBD1. Looked up from germline, CDR1 is SQVTM and CDR2 is ANQGSEA. V shed 4 bases, J shed 1 base, and the junction held 3 bases outside the gene matches. This CDR3 has 13 amino acids. CDR3 protein: CSVAGTANTEAFF. Here the CDR3 DNA reads TGCAGCGTTGCGGGGACAGCGAACACTGAAGCTTTCTTT.

The chain combines TRBV14 with TRBJ1-3, with no clear D. Trimming left V 1 base short and J 4 bases short, with 5 bases between. CDR1 is SGHDN, CDR2 FVKESK, per germline. This CDR3 is built from 13 residues. In nucleotides, the CDR3 is TGTGCCAGCAGCCAAGTCCTGGGAAACACCATATATTTT. Its protein is CASSQVLGNTIYF.

The V and J genes are TRBV5-5 and TRBJ2-1, with TRBD2 matching 10 bases. CDR1 is SGHKS, CDR2 YYEKEE, per germline (reference sequence). The length of the CDR3 is 20 residues. The V gene end was trimmed by 4 bases and the J gene end by 2 bases; junction bases not matched to a gene: 18. For the CDR3, the DNA is TGTGCCAGCAGCCCGGGAAGCGGGGGGGCCTGGAGTCCGACCTACAATGAGCAGTTCTTC. As protein: CASSPGSGGAWSPTYNEQFF.

As regards this clone: Mismatch with germline at one junction end may stem from a read error. This chain connects TRBV4-2 to TRBJ1-1; TRBD1 is a possible D gene (6 bases). From germline, CDR1 is LGHNA and CDR2 YNFKEQ. The CDR3 totals 15 residues. The CDR3 bases are TGTGCCAGCAGCCAAGGCGACAGGCAGAACGCTGAAGCTTTCTTT. Its translation: CASSQGDRQNAEAFF.

The rearrangement uses TRBV5-1 and TRBJ2-5; 7 nucleotides agree with TRBD2. CDR3 length equals 16 residues. Per the germline V gene, CDR1 is SGHRS and CDR2 is YFSETQ. With V trimmed by 6 bases and J by 5 bases, 16 bases remained unmatched. CDR3 sequence: CASTPSGAPERETQYF. The CDR3 DNA is TGCGCCAGCACCCCGAGCGGGGCTCCTGAGCGGGAGACCCAGTACTTC. Filled out from reference TRBV5-1 and TRBJ2-5, the complete variable domain reads KAGVTQTPRYLIKTRGQQVTLSCSPISGHRSVSWYQQTPGQGLQFLFEYFSETQRNKGNFPGRFSGRQFSNSRSEMNVSTLELGDSALYLCASTPSGAPERETQYFGPGTRLLVL.

The DNA for the CDR3 is TGCGCCAGCAGCCAAGGACAGGGGAGGACTGAAGCTTTCTTT. Translating gives CASSQGQGRTEAFF. The chain recombines TRBV4-3 with TRBJ1-1; 8 positions match TRBD1. Trimming removed 1 base from V and 5 bases from J; junction bases left unmatched: 3. Looked up from germline, CDR1 is LGHNA and CDR2 is YSLEER. There are 14 residues in the CDR3.

The gene calls are TRBV5-1 and TRBJ1-1, with a possible D match to TRBD1 (5 bases). V lost 0 bases to trimming and J lost 4 bases, with 13 bases between them. This CDR3 has 15 residues. Germline V lookup: CDR1 SGHRS, CDR2 YFSETQ. The CDR3 DNA is TGCGCCAGCAGCTTGGTGGGGGGGTGGACCACTGAAGCTTTCTTT. It encodes CASSLVGGWTTEAFF. Complete variable domain (other parts from reference TRBV5-1 and TRBJ1-1): KAGVTQTPRYLIKTRGQQVTLSCSPISGHRSVSWYQQTPGQGLQFLFEYFSETQRNKGNFPGRFSGRQFSNSRSEMNVSTLELGDSALYLCASSLVGGWTTEAFFGQGTRLTVV.

The rearrangement uses TRBV7-8 and TRBJ2-2, with 8 positions matching TRBD1. The J segment lost 2 bases and the V segment lost 5 bases, leaving 7 bases of the junction unmatched. The CDR3 runs to 16 residues. CDR1 SGHVS and CDR2 FQNEAQ come from the germline V gene. CDR3 amino acids: CASSPRTGYNTGELFF. The CDR3 DNA is TGTGCCAGCAGCCCAAGGACAGGGTACAACACCGGGGAGCTGTTTTTT.

The rearrangement links TRBV7-2 to TRBJ1-2, with 9 nucleotides matching TRBD1. The CDR3 is 16 amino acids. CDR1 SGHTA and CDR2 FQGNSA come from the germline V gene. With 3 bases clipped from V and 3 bases from J, the junction kept 8 bases outside the gene matches. This chain's CDR3 is CASSFQQGALDYGYTF. CDR3 bases: TGTGCCAGCAGCTTCCAACAGGGGGCGCTTGACTATGGCTACACCTTC.

V and J are TRBV5-5 and TRBJ2-5, with 7 bases lining up with TRBD2. This CDR3 is built from 14 residues. Germline lookup yields CDR1 SGHKS and CDR2 YYEKEE (reference sequence). V was clipped by 3 bases and J by 2 bases; unmatched bases: 4. The CDR3 sequence is CASSWDYPQETQYF. The CDR3 nucleotides are TGTGCCAGCAGCTGGGACTACCCTCAAGAGACCCAGTACTTC.